This TCR beta chain was captured in a study of cytomegalovirus exposure and HLA in healthy donors. Whole-study context: Unique TCRs from HLA-typed donors, 70 million to 100 million of them, were held in an early data release. About 79% of some 390 genotyped donors fell in the Caucasian-associated ancestry cluster. The study's findings and limits: Among CMV-associated TCR beta chains, most appeared HLA-restricted in a later analysis.

Germline V gives CDR1 MRHNA, CDR2 SNTAGT. V shed 5 bases and J 3 bases; nucleotides not matched to a gene: 0. The CDR3 has 13 residues. The PCR ran on 60 Vbeta and 13 Jbeta primers. TCRdb keeps only in-frame clones here, not all; method: immunoSEQ multiplex PCR. The data contain some 140,000 clones, 65% to 85% of them seen just once; the ten biggest clones take up around 1.2%. With regard to this clone: Its antigen is still unknown.

The V gene is TRBV6-4, the J gene TRBJ2-1; the match to TRBD2 covers 8 bases. This sequence was found in a man aged 50 or older in good health and CMV-seronegative. Sequenced: PBMCs. CDR3 nucleotide sequence: TGTGCCAGCAGTAGCGGGAGCTACAATGAGCAGTTCTTC. The encoded protein is CASSSGSYNEQFF.